This TCR beta chain emerged from a study of T cells in Graves' hyperthyroidism and ophthalmopathy. Whole-study context: Peripheral blood was taken when the disease was first diagnosed, before any treatment began. Findings of the study overall: Stable hyperthyroidism was told apart from ophthalmopathy by a model built on 13 V-J features. In the blood, most expanded thyroid clonotypes above 0.001 appeared as well.

Details on this clonotype: Antigen specificity is unknown.

Regions amplified from RNA transcripts were the TCR beta CDR3 regions. The HTBI primer set drove a first-round RT-PCR of the TCR CDR3. MiXCR was run by TCRdb on the multiplex PCR reads, yielding one entry per CDR3 protein. The sample consists of 600,000 or so distinct CDR3 sequences, approximately 14% of them appearing once. The CDR3 runs to 17 residues. V gave up 3 bases and J gave up 0 bases; unmatched junction bases: 10. The PBMCs studied were ones that came from about 10 ml fresh peripheral blood. The TCR comes from a woman aged 18-30 years with Graves' ophthalmopathy. J is TRBJ1-1 and V is TRBV12-3 or TRBV12-4, with 7 nucleotides matching TRBD1. The specimen was blood. As DNA, the CDR3 is TGTGCCAGCAGTTTGTTACAGGGGATCGGACTGAACACTGAAGCTTTCTTT. Translated, it gives CASSLLQGIGLNTEAFF.